The rows below give T cell receptor beta chains drawn from one sample of a study of CD8+ T cells in alopecia areata. TCRdb keeps only in-frame clones here, not all; method: immunoSEQ multiplex PCR. The table has a few hundred thousand clones, around three fifths seen once. The sequencing used CD4+ T cells sorted from blood, collected at week 4, from a patient treated with tofacitinib. Receptors were obtained from a human donor with alopecia areata. CDR3s include the opening cysteine and the closing phenylalanine or tryptophan. A D gene is named only where the DNA matches it firmly. Expanded clones get a size class; other rows say once, few or many, or leave the size out.

.	14	TRBJ1-6	.	TRBV27	TGTGCCAGCAATAGTCAGGGACTTTATTCACCCCTCCACTTT	CASNSQGLYSPLHF
.	13	TRBJ2-2	.	TRBV30	TGTGCCTGGAGTGTAACTACCACCGGGGAGCTGTTTTTT	CAWSVTTTGELFF
.	13	TRBJ1-2	.	TRBV29-1	TGCAGCGTTGAACCCTTGGGCCCCCCGGGCTACACCTTC	CSVEPLGPPGYTF
TRBD1	14	TRBJ2-7	.	TRBV29-1	TGCAGCGTCCTATACAGGGCAGGGGGCTACGAGCAGTACTTC	CSVLYRAGGYEQYF
TRBD1	16	TRBJ2-1	once	TRBV6-1	TGTGCCAGCAGTGGACCCGGGACAGGGGGTTTGAATGAGCAGTTCTTC	CASSGPGTGGLNEQFF
.	12	TRBJ1-1	.	TRBV30	TGTGCCTGTAGCCCGTTGAACACTGAAGCTTTCTTT	CACSPLNTEAFF
.	16	TRBJ2-4	few	TRBV29-1	TGCAGCGTTGAAGAAGCGGGTCTGATAGCCAAAAACATTCAGTACTTC	CSVEEAGLIAKNIQYF
.	15	TRBJ1-4	.	TRBV7-2	TGTGCCAGCAGCTTAGTATTCAGTGGTGGTGACAAACTGTTTTTT	CASSLVFSGGDKLFF
TRBD1	14	TRBJ2-7	.	TRBV11-2	TGTGCCAGCACCCTCGACAGGGTTGAACACGAGCAGTACTTC	CASTLDRVEHEQYF
.	12	TRBJ1-1	.	TRBV6-5	TGTGCCAGCAGTTCCCCGACAGAGGGGGCTTTCTTT	CASSSPTEGAFF
.	15	TRBJ2-3	.	TRBV2	TGTGCCAGCAGTGAAGGTGTTTTGGGCACAGATACGCAGTATTTT	CASSEGVLGTDTQYF
TRBD1	16	TRBJ2-2	once	TRBV29-1	TGCAGCGCCGACAGGGGGAGCGACACGAACACCGGGGAGCTGTTTTTT	CSADRGSDTNTGELFF
.	12	TRBJ1-1	.	TRBV29-1	TGCAGCGTTGAAGGGGGGGTAACTGAAGCTTTCTTT	CSVEGGVTEAFF
.	13	TRBJ1-1	few	TRBV19	TGTGCCAGTAGTGTTACAAAGAACACTGAAGCTTTCTTT	CASSVTKNTEAFF